Given below is one T cell receptor beta chain in context. Its cognate antigen is unknown. The data belong to a study of graft-versus-host responses after intestinal transplantation. Across the study: Anti-thymocyte globulin induction, then tacrolimus and steroids for about three years, went to all recipients. Study-wide points: Allografts from individuals with graft-donor T cell macrochimerism displayed high graft-versus-host to host-versus-graft clonal ratios. Among recipient marrow samples, GvH clones were found; some appeared first in ileum or blood.

The germline V gene has CDR1 SGDLS and CDR2 YYNGEE. V trimming: 3 bases; J trimming: 4 bases; junction bases outside the gene matches: 14. The CDR3 consists of 18 residues. Clones were read by immunoSEQ multiplex PCR, and TCRdb kept only the in-frame ones, dropping some. The sample lists under 85,000 clones; about nine tenths were seen once. The receptor comes from a human donor who received an intestinal transplant. The rearrangement links TRBV9 to TRBJ2-1, with TRBD2 identical over 9 bases. Sequencing was performed on unstimulated CD8+ T cells sorted from spleen or lymph node cells, taken before intestinal transplant. The CDR3 loop is CASSEGRRGGRDYNEQFF. CDR3 DNA sequence: TGTGCCAGCAGCGAAGGCAGGCGGGGGGGCAGGGATTACAATGAGCAGTTCTTC.